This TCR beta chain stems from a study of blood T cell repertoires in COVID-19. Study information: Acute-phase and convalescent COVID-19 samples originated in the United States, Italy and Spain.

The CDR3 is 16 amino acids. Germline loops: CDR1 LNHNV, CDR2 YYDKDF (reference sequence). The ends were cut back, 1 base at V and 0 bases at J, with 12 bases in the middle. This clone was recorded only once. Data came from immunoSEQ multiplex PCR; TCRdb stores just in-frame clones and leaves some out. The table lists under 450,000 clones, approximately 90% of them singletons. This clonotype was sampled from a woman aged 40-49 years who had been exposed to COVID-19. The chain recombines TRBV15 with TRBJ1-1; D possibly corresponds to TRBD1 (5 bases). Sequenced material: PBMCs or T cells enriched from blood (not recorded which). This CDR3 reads CATSRVLGLMNTEAFF. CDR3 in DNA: TGTGCCACCAGCAGAGTTCTGGGACTGATGAACACTGAAGCTTTCTTT.